Each of the 5 T cell receptor beta chains below was sequenced from the same sample in a study of cytomegalovirus exposure and HLA in healthy donors. 13 Jbeta primers and 60 Vbeta primers were used for the PCR. Method: immunoSEQ multiplex PCR; TCRdb's copy keeps in-frame clones and lacks some. The sample shows 97,000 or so clones, around 10% of them seen only once. The sequencing input was PBMCs. Receptors originate from a man in his fifties or sixties in good health and CMV-seropositive.

In this sample, this clone turned up a few times. This chain uses TRBV6-1 with TRBJ1-6; possibly TRBD1 for D (5 bases). CDR3 size: 14 residues. Trimming cost V 8 bases and J 6 bases, with 14 bases left between them. CDR1 is MNHNS and CDR2 is SASEGT in the germline V gene. The DNA of the CDR3 is TGTGCCAGCGTGGCCAGACAGCCTAATTCACCCCTCCACTTT. It encodes CASVARQPNSPLHF.

This clone was seen repeatedly, ten times or more. This rearrangement joins TRBV7-6 to TRBJ1-3, with 8 bases lining up with TRBD1. CDR1 is SGHVS and CDR2 is FNYEAQ in the germline V gene. V shed 5 bases, J shed 1 base, and the junction held 1 base outside the gene matches. The CDR3 covers 14 residues. CDR3 in DNA: TGTGCCAGCAGCCGGACAGGGTCTGGAAACACCATATATTTT. This encodes CASSRTGSGNTIYF.

The chain has TRBV5-1 and TRBJ2-1, with D perhaps TRBD2 (5 bases). This CDR3 region has 14 residues. Germline CDR1 SGHRS, CDR2 YFSETQ. Trimming shortened V by 1 base and J by 5 bases, and 10 bases separated the two germline ends. The CDR3, as DNA: TGCGCCAGCAGCTTGATGCCGACTAACAATGAGCAGTTCTTC. Translated, it gives CASSLMPTNNEQFF.

This chain links TRBV4-2 with TRBJ1-5; 8 bases align to TRBD1. The V gene end was trimmed by 4 bases and the J gene end by 6 bases; junction bases not matched to a gene: 2. The CDR3 sequence is 13 residues long. The V gene's germline CDR1 is LGHNA and CDR2 YNFKEQ. As DNA, the CDR3 is TGTGCCAGCAGCCCAGACAGGGGTCAGCCCCAGCATTTT. Encoded protein: CASSPDRGQPQHF.

Comment on this clone: One end of the junction does not line up with germline, which may come from a read error. The CDR3 is CASSDDRLSHGHTF. In nucleotides, the CDR3 is TGTGCCAGCAGCGACGACAGGCTATCCCATGGCCACACCTTC. The chain uses TRBV9 and TRBJ1-2; D is perhaps TRBD1 (6 bases). Germline CDR1 and CDR2: SGDLS and YYNGEE. The CDR3 has 14 residues.